This T cell receptor beta chain originates from a study of cytomegalovirus exposure and HLA in healthy donors. Germline V gene lookup returns CDR1 SGHVS and CDR2 FNYEAQ. The CDR3 totals 13 residues. V gave up 5 bases and J gave up 9 bases; unmatched junction bases: 5. To note about this clone: Its antigen is not identified.

The primer mix had 60 Vbeta and 13 Jbeta primers. As processed by the authors: An analysis that came later counted tens of millions of unique TCR beta chains, approximately 12 million shared. TCRdb keeps only in-frame clones here, not all; method: immunoSEQ multiplex PCR. V and J calls and clone size are as listed in that table; D and trimming were resolved from the DNA. Here the sample spans more than 80,000 clones, about two thirds being singletons. Regarding the study as a whole: An apparent linkage of common viral pathogens to several of the most significant clusters emerged in a later analysis. Earlier analysis looked at TCR beta V segments, and most were productive about 90% or about 30% of the time. In a later analysis, specific HLA alleles were associated with 15,000 or so TCR beta sequences at a 0.05 false discovery rate.

The V gene is TRBV7-6, the J gene TRBJ2-5, with TRBD1 matching over 11 bases. This TCR came from a female donor in good health and CMV-seronegative. The material sequenced was PBMCs. CDR3 in amino acids: CASSPQGQGAQYF. The CDR3 DNA reads as TGTGCCAGCAGCCCACAGGGACAGGGGGCCCAGTACTTC.